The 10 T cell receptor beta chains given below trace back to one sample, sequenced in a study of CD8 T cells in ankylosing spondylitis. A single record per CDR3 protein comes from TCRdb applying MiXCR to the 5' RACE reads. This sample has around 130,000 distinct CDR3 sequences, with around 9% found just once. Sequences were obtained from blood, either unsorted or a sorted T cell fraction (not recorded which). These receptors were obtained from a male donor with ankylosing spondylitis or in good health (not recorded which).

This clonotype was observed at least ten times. The CDR3: CASSLDRSYGYTF. The CDR3 nucleotides are TGTGCCAGCAGCTTAGACAGGTCCTATGGCTACACCTTC. The chain uses TRBV7-2 and TRBJ1-2, with D perhaps TRBD1 (5 bases). The CDR3 runs to 13 residues. Germline CDR1 SGHTA, CDR2 FQGNSA. V lost 1 base to trimming and J lost 4 bases, with 7 bases between them.

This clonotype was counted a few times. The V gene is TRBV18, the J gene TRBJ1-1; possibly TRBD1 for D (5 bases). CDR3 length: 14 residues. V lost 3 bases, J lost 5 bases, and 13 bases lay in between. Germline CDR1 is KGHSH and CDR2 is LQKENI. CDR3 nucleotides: TGTGCCAGCTCACCGGGCACAGGATGGACTGAAGCTTTCTTT. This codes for CASSPGTGWTEAFF.

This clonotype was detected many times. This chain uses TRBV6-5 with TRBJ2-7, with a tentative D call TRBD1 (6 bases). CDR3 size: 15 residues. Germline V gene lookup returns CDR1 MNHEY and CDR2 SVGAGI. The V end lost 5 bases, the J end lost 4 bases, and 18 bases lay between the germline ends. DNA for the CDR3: TGTGCCAGCAGTCAGTCGTGGGACACACTTTACGAGCAGTACTTC. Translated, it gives CASSQSWDTLYEQYF.

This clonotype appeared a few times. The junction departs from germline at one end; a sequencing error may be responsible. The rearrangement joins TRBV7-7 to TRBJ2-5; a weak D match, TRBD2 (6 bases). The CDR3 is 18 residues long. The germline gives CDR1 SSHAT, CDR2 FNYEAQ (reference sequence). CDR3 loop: CASSPRRLETIHQETQYF. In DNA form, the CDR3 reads TGTGCTAGCAGCCCACGCCGACTAGAAACAATCCACCAAGAGACCCAGTACTTC. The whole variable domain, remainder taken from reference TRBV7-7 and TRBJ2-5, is GAGVSQSPRYKVTKRGQDVTLRCDPISSHATLYWYQQALGQGPEFLTYFNYEAQPDKSGLPSDRFSAERPEGSISTLTIQRTEQRDSAMYRCASSPRRLETIHQETQYFGPGTRLLVL.

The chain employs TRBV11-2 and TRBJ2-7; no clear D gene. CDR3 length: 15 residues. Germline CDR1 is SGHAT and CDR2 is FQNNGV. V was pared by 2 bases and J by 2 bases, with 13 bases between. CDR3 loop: CASSLIVGMPYEQYF. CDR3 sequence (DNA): TGTGCCAGCAGCTTAATTGTGGGGATGCCCTACGAGCAGTACTTC.

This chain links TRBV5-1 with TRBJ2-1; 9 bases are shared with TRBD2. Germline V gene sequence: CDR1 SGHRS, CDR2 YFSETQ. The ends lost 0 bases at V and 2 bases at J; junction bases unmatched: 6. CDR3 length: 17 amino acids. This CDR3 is CASSLVVAGVTYNEQFF. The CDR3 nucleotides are TGCGCCAGCAGCTTGGTGGTAGCGGGAGTAACCTACAATGAGCAGTTCTTC.

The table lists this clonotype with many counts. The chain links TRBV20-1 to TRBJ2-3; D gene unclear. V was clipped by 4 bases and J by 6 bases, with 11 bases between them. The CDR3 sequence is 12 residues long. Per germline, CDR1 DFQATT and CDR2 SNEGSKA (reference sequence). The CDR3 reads CSATALRDTQYF. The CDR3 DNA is TGCAGTGCTACGGCCCTGCGGGATACGCAGTATTTT.

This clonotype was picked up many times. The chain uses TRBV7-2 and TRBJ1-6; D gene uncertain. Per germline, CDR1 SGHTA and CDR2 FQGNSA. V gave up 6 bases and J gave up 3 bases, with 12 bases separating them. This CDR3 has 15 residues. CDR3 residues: CASRLDRYYNSPLHF. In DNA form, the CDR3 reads TGTGCCAGCAGACTCGACCGATACTATAATTCACCCCTCCACTTT.

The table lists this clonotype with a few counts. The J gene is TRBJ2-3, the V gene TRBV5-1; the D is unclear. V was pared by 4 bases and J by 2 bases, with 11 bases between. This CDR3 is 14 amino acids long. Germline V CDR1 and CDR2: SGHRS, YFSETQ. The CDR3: CASSPGEITDTQYF. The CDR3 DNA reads TGCGCCAGCAGCCCCGGCGAAATCACAGATACGCAGTATTTT.

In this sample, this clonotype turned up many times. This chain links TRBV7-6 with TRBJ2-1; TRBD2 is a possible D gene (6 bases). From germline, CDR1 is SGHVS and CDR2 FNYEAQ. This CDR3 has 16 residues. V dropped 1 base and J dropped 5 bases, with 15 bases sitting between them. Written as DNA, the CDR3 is TGTGCCAGCAGCTTAGGAGCCGGGAGTTCTAACAATGAGCAGTTCTTC. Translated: CASSLGAGSSNNEQFF.